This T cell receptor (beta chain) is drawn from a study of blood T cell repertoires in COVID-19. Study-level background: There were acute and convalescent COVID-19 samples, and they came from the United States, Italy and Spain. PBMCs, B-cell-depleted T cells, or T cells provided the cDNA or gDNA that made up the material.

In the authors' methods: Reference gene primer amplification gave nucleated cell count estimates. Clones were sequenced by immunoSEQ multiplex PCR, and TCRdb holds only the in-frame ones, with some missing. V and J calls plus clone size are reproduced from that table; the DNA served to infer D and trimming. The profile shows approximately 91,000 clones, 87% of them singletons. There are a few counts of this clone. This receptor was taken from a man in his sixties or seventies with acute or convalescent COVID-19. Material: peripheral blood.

The CDR3, as DNA: TGTGCCATCAACTTAGGGGATCGGGGGACTGAAGCTTTCTTT. It yields the protein CAINLGDRGTEAFF. This sequence joins TRBV28 and TRBJ1-1; perhaps TRBD1 as D (5 bases). From germline, CDR1 is MDHEN and CDR2 SYDVKM. Trimming pared 10 bases from V and 5 bases from J, leaving 20 bases between. The CDR3 is 14 residues long. Drawing the rest from reference TRBV28 and TRBJ1-1, the complete variable domain is DVKVTQSSRYLVKRTGEKVFLECVQDMDHENMFWYRQDPGLGLRLIYFSYDVKMKEKGDIPEGYSVSREKKERFSLILESASTNQTSMYLCAINLGDRGTEAFFGQGTRLTVV.